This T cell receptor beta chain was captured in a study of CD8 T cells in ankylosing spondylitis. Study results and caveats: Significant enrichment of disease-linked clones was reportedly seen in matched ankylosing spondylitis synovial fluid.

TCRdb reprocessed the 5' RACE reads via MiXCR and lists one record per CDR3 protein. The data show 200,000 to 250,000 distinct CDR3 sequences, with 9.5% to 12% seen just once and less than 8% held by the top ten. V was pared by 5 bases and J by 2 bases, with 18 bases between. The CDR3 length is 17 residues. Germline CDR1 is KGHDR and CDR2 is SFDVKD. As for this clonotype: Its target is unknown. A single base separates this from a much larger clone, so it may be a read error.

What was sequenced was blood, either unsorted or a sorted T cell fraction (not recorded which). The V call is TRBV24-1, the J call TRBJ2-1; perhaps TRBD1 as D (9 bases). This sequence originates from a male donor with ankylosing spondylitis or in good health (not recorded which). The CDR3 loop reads CATSAPGGTGPYNEQFF. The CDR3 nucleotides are TGTGCCACCAGTGCCCCGGGGGGGACAGGGCCCTACAATGAGCAGTTCTTC.